A selection of T cell receptor beta chains follows, all from one sample in a study of blood T cell repertoires in COVID-19. Profiling relied on immunoSEQ multiplex PCR, and the TCRdb table lists in-frame clones only, not all of them. The sample carries about 37,000 clones, roughly 89% recorded once. Sequencing used peripheral blood. The source is a human donor in a cohort sampled during active COVID-19. Both conserved end residues are part of each CDR3. Fields, in order: clone size, J gene, D gene, V gene, CDR3 length, CDR3 protein, CDR3 DNA. D genes are given only for firm matches. Clone size, where shown, is once, few, many, or a class for clones that have expanded.

>once|TRBJ2-3|TRBD1|TRBV12-3/TRBV12-4|11
CASKGAPTQYF
TGTGCCAGCAAGGGGGCCCCCACGCAGTATTTT
>-|TRBJ1-5|TRBD1|TRBV5-5|16
CASSRGTGGDNQPQHF
TGTGCCAGCAGCCGCGGGACAGGGGGTGACAATCAGCCCCAGCATTTT
>-|TRBJ1-3|-|TRBV11-3|15
CASSLNGNSGNTIYF
TGTGCCAGCAGCCTTAACGGGAACTCTGGAAACACCATATATTTT
>-|TRBJ1-1|-|TRBV6-5|16
CASSYALGGLGTEAFF
TGTGCCAGCAGTTACGCTTTGGGGGGTCTTGGCACTGAAGCTTTCTTT
>-|TRBJ2-2|-|TRBV19|14
CASSILSGTGELFF
TGTGCCAGTAGTATTTTGAGCGGGACCGGGGAGCTGTTTTTT
>-|TRBJ2-7|TRBD2|TRBV5-1|15
CASSLALAGGREQYF
TGCGCCAGCAGCTTGGCCCTAGCGGGGGGGCGCGAGCAGTACTTC
>-|TRBJ1-1|-|TRBV19|13
CASSGGFNTEAFF
TGTGCCAGTAGTGGAGGGTTCAACACTGAAGCTTTCTTT
>-|TRBJ1-2|TRBD1|TRBV7-9|15
CASSLEGAGIYGYTF
TGTGCCAGCAGCTTAGAGGGGGCAGGAATCTATGGCTACACCTTC
>-|TRBJ2-3|TRBD1|TRBV18|16
CASSSYRGRGTDTQYF
TGTGCCAGCTCATCCTACAGGGGAAGAGGCACAGATACGCAGTATTTT
>-|TRBJ2-3|-|TRBV24-1|15
CATSDDAGATDTQYF
TGTGCCACCAGTGATGATGCGGGGGCCACAGATACGCAGTATTTT
>-|TRBJ2-7|TRBD2|TRBV5-5|15
CASSASERETYEQYF
TGTGCCAGCAGCGCCTCAGAGCGGGAGACCTACGAGCAGTACTTC
>-|TRBJ2-7|TRBD1|TRBV5-4|13
CASSFTGGYEQYF
TGTGCCAGCAGCTTCACAGGGGGTTACGAGCAGTACTTC
>few|TRBJ2-7|-|TRBV7-2|16
CASSLVTGLPSYEQYF
TGTGCCAGCAGCTTAGTGACGGGACTTCCCTCCTACGAGCAGTACTTC
>-|TRBJ2-7|-|TRBV5-1|16
CASSLDQGSGSYEQYF
TGCGCCAGCAGCTTGGATCAGGGATCGGGCTCCTACGAGCAGTACTTC
>-|TRBJ2-3|-|TRBV10-1|13
CASKEGLADTQYF
TGCGCCAGCAAGGAGGGGCTGGCAGATACGCAGTATTTT
>-|TRBJ2-3|TRBD2|TRBV4-1|18
CASSQAASTSGATDTQYF
TGCGCCAGCAGCCAAGCCGCCTCGACTAGCGGGGCCACAGATACGCAGTATTTT
>-|TRBJ2-3|-|TRBV5-4|14
CASSLQASTDTQYF
TGTGCCAGCAGCTTGCAGGCCTCCACAGATACGCAGTATTTT
>-|TRBJ1-2|-|TRBV3-1/TRBV3-2|15
CASSQRQEANYGYTF
TGTGCCAGCAGCCAACGACAGGAGGCTAACTATGGCTACACCTTC
>-|TRBJ1-1|TRBD1|TRBV7-2|14
CASSSRQGATEAFF
TGTGCCAGCAGCTCAAGACAGGGCGCCACTGAAGCTTTCTTT
>once|TRBJ2-7|-|TRBV6-5|16
CASSYSEPEEPYEQYF
TGTGCCAGCAGTTACTCGGAACCGGAGGAACCCTACGAGCAGTACTTC